The 31 T cell receptor beta chains below were found in one sample sequenced in a study of blood T cell repertoires in COVID-19. The data were produced by immunoSEQ multiplex PCR, yet TCRdb's version contains in-frame clones alone and is incomplete. The table lists tens of thousands of clones, roughly four fifths of them singletons. Sample: peripheral blood. The receptors here all came from a man aged 50 to 59 with COVID-19, enrolled during active disease.

The gene calls are TRBV5-4 and TRBJ2-5; 8 bases are a match to TRBD2. The junction had 2 bases not matched to a gene; V was cut back by 2 bases and J by 2 bases. The CDR3 extends over 14 amino acids. Per germline, CDR1 SGHNT and CDR2 YYREEE (reference sequence). The CDR3 DNA follows: TGTGCCAGCAGCTTACCTAGCGGGCAAGAGACCCAGTACTTC. It codes for CASSLPSGQETQYF.

The rearrangement joins TRBV7-2 to TRBJ1-5; D not resolved. The CDR3 has 13 residues. V was trimmed by 1 base and J by 4 bases, leaving 5 bases between them. Germline lookup yields CDR1 SGHTA and CDR2 FQGNSA. CDR3 sequence (DNA): TGTGCCAGCAGCTTAGATTATAATCAGCCCCAGCATTTT. Residues: CASSLDYNQPQHF.

This clone has more than one count but fewer than ten. V is TRBV2 and J is TRBJ1-2; D is possibly TRBD1 (6 bases). Germline V gene lookup returns CDR1 SNHLY and CDR2 FYNNEI. With 2 bases removed from V and 4 bases from J, the gap between germline ends came to 11 bases. The CDR3 runs 14 residues. The CDR3 sequence: CASSESVQGYGYTF. The CDR3 region has the DNA TGTGCCAGCAGTGAATCAGTACAGGGCTATGGCTACACCTTC.

This clone came up once. The chain couples TRBV9 to TRBJ2-5, with unresolved D. Germline V lookup: CDR1 SGDLS, CDR2 YYNGEE. Trimming removed 2 bases at V and 1 base at J, with 9 bases between. This CDR3 spans 14 amino acids. CDR3: CASSVNSVQETQYF. CDR3 nucleotides: TGTGCCAGCAGCGTGAACAGTGTCCAAGAGACCCAGTACTTC.

To note about this clone: This CDR3 is also generated by other DNA sequences in the sample. The CDR3 loop reads CASRGRGGRGSQYF. The CDR3 DNA is TGCGCCAGCCGTGGTCGGGGGGGGAGGGGCTCCCAGTACTTC. The V call is TRBV10-2, the J call TRBJ2-5; 8 bases match TRBD2. Germline loops: CDR1 WSHSY, CDR2 SAAADI. V lost 8 bases to trimming and J lost 9 bases; unmatched junction nucleotides: 14. This CDR3 comprises 14 residues.

The V call is TRBV4-3, the J call TRBJ2-1; TRBD2 aligns across 7 bases. CDR1 is LGHNA and CDR2 is YSLEER in the germline V gene. The length of the CDR3 is 18 residues. Trimming cost V 1 base and J 5 bases; bases outside gene matches: 14. The CDR3 loop reads CASSQVFGKRGINNEQFF. DNA of the CDR3: TGCGCCAGCAGCCAAGTTTTCGGCAAGCGGGGAATTAACAATGAGCAGTTCTTC.

The gene calls are TRBV13 and TRBJ1-2; D may be TRBD1 (6 bases). With 1 base removed from V and 6 bases from J, the gap between germline ends came to 12 bases. This CDR3 is built from 14 residues. Germline V gene data show CDR1 as PRHDT and CDR2 as FYEKMQ (reference sequence). The CDR3 bases are TGTGCCAGCAGCTTAGCCCCGGGGGGCGATGGCTACACCTTC. It specifies CASSLAPGGDGYTF.

V gene TRBV19 combines with J gene TRBJ1-4; perhaps TRBD1 as D (6 bases). Germline CDR1 reads LNHDA; CDR2 reads SQIVND (reference sequence). V was cut by 6 bases and J by 4 bases, with 15 bases left in between. CDR3 length equals 15 residues. The CDR3 sequence is CASRPTGQRNEKLFF. CDR3 coding DNA: TGTGCCAGTAGACCCACGGGACAACGTAATGAAAAACTGTTTTTT.

The chain joins TRBV5-1 to TRBJ2-1; 8 nucleotides match TRBD2. Trimming at V came to 5 bases and at J to 8 bases, leaving 18 bases not matched to a gene. CDR3 size: 17 residues. Per the germline V gene, CDR1 is SGHRS and CDR2 is YFSETQ. As DNA, the CDR3 is TGCGCCAGCAGTTCGAGACTAGCGCGGAACCATAACTATGAGCAGTTCTTC. Residues: CASSSRLARNHNYEQFF.

The chain has TRBV5-6 and TRBJ2-2; weak D call: TRBD1 (6 bases). Germline loops: CDR1 SGHDT, CDR2 YYEEEE. V lost 4 bases, J lost 8 bases, and 18 bases lay in between. This CDR3 spans 15 amino acids. In nucleotides, the CDR3 is TGTGCCAGCAGCACCCCGGGACACCCGAGGGGGGAGCTGTTTTTT. It encodes CASSTPGHPRGELFF. The entire variable domain, with the rest obtained from reference TRBV5-6 and TRBJ2-2, is as follows: DAGVTQSPTHLIKTRGQQVTLRCSPKSGHDTVSWYQQALGQGPQFIFQYYEEEERQRGNFPDRFSGHQFPNYSSELNVNALLLGDSALYLCASSTPGHPRGELFFGEGSRLTVL.

The CDR3 bases are TGTGCCATCAGTGTGAGTAACTATGGCTACACCTTC. It codes for CAISVSNYGYTF. The genes are TRBV10-3 and TRBJ1-2, with D hard to call. The CDR3 covers 12 residues. The V gene's germline CDR1 is ENHRY and CDR2 SYGVKD. V was clipped by 4 bases and J by 1 base, with 4 bases between them.

Only one count was recorded for this clone. The chain joins TRBV6-6 to TRBJ1-1, with 8 positions matching TRBD1. Germline V CDR1 and CDR2: MNHNY, SVGAGI (reference sequence). The CDR3 contains 13 residues. J gave up 3 bases and V 6 bases, and 3 bases lay outside the gene matches. The DNA for the CDR3 is TGTGCCAGCAGATCGGACAGGGACACTGAAGCTTTCTTT. Its protein is CASRSDRDTEAFF.

V gene TRBV5-1 combines with J gene TRBJ1-6; D perhaps matches TRBD1 (5 bases). Between the trimmed V and J ends, which lost 1 base and 9 bases, there was a span of 17 bases. Germline V CDR1 and CDR2: SGHRS, YFSETQ. The CDR3 extends over 16 amino acids. The CDR3 DNA is TGCGCCAGCAGCTTGTCAGGACATCAAACAGGTTCACCCCTCCACTTT. Its protein is CASSLSGHQTGSPLHF.

V and J are TRBV20-1 and TRBJ2-5, with D uncertain. The germline V and J ends were trimmed by 7 bases and 2 bases, with 8 bases remaining between them. Per germline, CDR1 DFQATT and CDR2 SNEGSKA (reference sequence). CDR3 size: 11 residues. Here the CDR3 reads CSVPTQETQYF. The CDR3, as DNA: TGCAGTGTCCCCACACAAGAGACCCAGTACTTC.

The V gene is TRBV6-6, the J gene TRBJ1-6; 7 nucleotides align to TRBD1. Germline V gene sequence: CDR1 MNHNY, CDR2 SVGAGI (reference sequence). The CDR3 has 16 residues. The V gene end was trimmed by 0 bases and the J gene end by 7 bases; junction bases not matched to a gene: 6. The DNA for the CDR3 is TGTGCCAGCAGTTACTCCCTAGGGACAGCGAATTCACCCCTCCACTTT. Protein sequence: CASSYSLGTANSPLHF.

The rearrangement uses TRBV5-1 and TRBJ2-3; 12 positions agree with TRBD2. The CDR3 runs 17 residues. The trim removed 1 base at V and 2 bases at J, leaving 5 bases unmatched. Looked up from germline, CDR1 is SGHRS and CDR2 is YFSETQ. The CDR3 sequence is CASSLHPSGGVTDTQYF. CDR3 sequence (DNA): TGCGCCAGCAGCTTGCACCCTAGCGGGGGGGTCACAGATACGCAGTATTTT. The full variable domain, completed using reference TRBV5-1 and TRBJ2-3, is KAGVTQTPRYLIKTRGQQVTLSCSPISGHRSVSWYQQTPGQGLQFLFEYFSETQRNKGNFPGRFSGRQFSNSRSEMNVSTLELGDSALYLCASSLHPSGGVTDTQYFGPGTRLTVL.

The V call is TRBV7-2, the J call TRBJ2-3; 8 positions match TRBD1. In germline, CDR1 is SGHTA, CDR2 FQGNSA. The CDR3 loop spans 14 amino acids. J lost 2 bases, V lost 5 bases, and 3 bases had no gene match. The CDR3 sequence: CASSRGQDTDTQYF. CDR3 DNA sequence: TGTGCCAGCAGCCGGGGACAGGACACAGATACGCAGTATTTT.

This clone came up a few times. The V and J genes are TRBV7-2 and TRBJ1-1; unclear D gene. CDR3 length: 14 amino acids. Germline V gene lookup returns CDR1 SGHTA and CDR2 FQGNSA. V was trimmed by 1 base and J by 4 bases, leaving 10 bases between them. As DNA, the CDR3 is TGTGCCAGCAGCTTAGAAGAGGGCAGCACTGAAGCTTTCTTT. Protein: CASSLEEGSTEAFF.

This clone was counted between two and nine times. The CDR3 sequence: CASSPRDREEKLFF. CDR3 in DNA: TGTGCCAGCTCACCACGGGACAGGGAAGAAAAACTGTTTTTT. V usage is TRBV18 and J usage is TRBJ1-4; TRBD1 matches at 9 bases. J lost 8 bases, V lost 1 base, and 2 bases had no gene match. In germline, CDR1 is KGHSH, CDR2 LQKENI. This CDR3 comprises 14 residues. Using reference TRBV18 and TRBJ1-4 for the parts outside the CDR3, the full variable domain is NAGVMQNPRHLVRRRGQEARLRCSPMKGHSHVYWYRQLPEEGLKFMVYLQKENIIDESGMPKERFSAEFPKEGPSILRIQQVVRGDSAAYFCASSPRDREEKLFFGSGTQLSVL.

The chain uses TRBV3-1 (or the pseudogene TRBV3-2) and TRBJ1-2; perhaps TRBD1 as D (6 bases). V gave up 4 bases and J gave up 2 bases, with 20 bases separating them. The CDR3 totals 17 residues. Germline V gene lookup returns CDR1 LGHDT and CDR2 YNNKEL (reference sequence). The CDR3 DNA is TGTGCCAGCAGCCCCTCGGACAGAGGCCCTTGGAACTATGGCTACACCTTC. Amino acid sequence: CASSPSDRGPWNYGYTF.

This clone was counted at least ten times. The chain joins TRBV9 to TRBJ2-7; 8 positions match TRBD2. Germline-derived CDR1 and CDR2 are SGDLS and YYNGEE. The junction had 3 bases not matched to a gene; V was cut back by 0 bases and J by 7 bases. The CDR3 length is 13 residues. CDR3 in amino acids: CASSVVGLGEQYF. CDR3 nucleotides: TGTGCCAGCAGCGTAGTGGGACTAGGAGAGCAGTACTTC.

The V call is TRBV9, the J call TRBJ1-5, with D hard to call. This CDR3 is 15 amino acids long. Trimming took off 2 bases at V and 3 bases at J, with 12 bases between the two ends. Germline V gene sequence: CDR1 SGDLS, CDR2 YYNGEE. The CDR3 DNA follows: TGTGCCAGCAGCGTCGAGGCGGGCCCCAATCAGCCCCAGCATTTT. Protein sequence: CASSVEAGPNQPQHF.

This clone is a singleton in its sample. V and J are TRBV7-2 and TRBJ1-5; D gene ambiguous. V was pared by 1 base and J by 4 bases, with 11 bases between. The length of the CDR3 is 15 residues. Looked up from germline, CDR1 is SGHTA and CDR2 is FQGNSA. The CDR3: CASSLETGRNQPQHF. The CDR3 region has the DNA TGTGCCAGCAGCTTAGAAACGGGGAGAAATCAGCCCCAGCATTTT.

The genes are TRBV27 and TRBJ1-4, with 8 bases aligning to TRBD1. Germline V gives CDR1 MNHEY, CDR2 SMNVEV (reference sequence). The CDR3 length is 14 residues. V lost 4 bases and J lost 14; bases outside the gene matches: 12. CDR3 bases: TGTGCCAGCAGTTCAAATCCAGGGGGCGCGGGCCTGTTTTTT. This sequence encodes CASSSNPGGAGLFF.

The chain uses TRBV4-3 and TRBJ2-3; tentatively, D is TRBD2 (6 bases). Germline V gives CDR1 LGHNA, CDR2 YSLEER. The CDR3 has 15 amino acids. Trimming left V 4 bases short and J 2 bases short, with 13 bases between. CDR3 sequence: CASSLAGSNTDTQYF. CDR3 nucleotides: TGCGCCAGCAGCCTCGCGGGGTCTAACACAGATACGCAGTATTTT.

This clone was seen a single time. The CDR3 coding sequence is TGTGCCAGCAGTGAAGCCCTGACAGCGAACTATGGCTACACCTTC. This encodes CASSEALTANYGYTF. The V call is TRBV6-1, the J call TRBJ1-2, with D possibly being TRBD1 (5 bases). V was clipped by 0 bases and J by 2 bases, with 10 bases between them. The V gene's germline CDR1 is MNHNS and CDR2 SASEGT. The CDR3 runs 15 residues.

This clone showed up just once. V gene TRBV19 combines with J gene TRBJ2-3; 7 positions match TRBD1. Germline CDR1 LNHDA, CDR2 SQIVND (reference sequence). CDR3 length: 18 residues. V shed 0 bases and J 2 bases; nucleotides not matched to a gene: 11. The CDR3 nucleotides are TGTGCCAGTAGTATAGATCCGACAGGGAGTTCCCTCACAGATACGCAGTATTTT. This translates into CASSIDPTGSSLTDTQYF.

This chain connects TRBV6-4 to TRBJ1-1; D may be TRBD1 (5 bases). The germline gives CDR1 MRHNA, CDR2 SNTAGT. The V end was cut by 7 bases, the J end by 2 bases, with 11 bases between. This CDR3 is built from 13 residues. Written as DNA, the CDR3 is TGTGCCAGCACCGCGGGGGACAACACTGAAGCTTTCTTT. Its translation: CASTAGDNTEAFF.

The CDR3 protein is CASSPSGIMQFF. CDR3 sequence (DNA): TGTGCCAGCAGCCCGTCGGGTATAATGCAGTTCTTC. This chain connects TRBV7-9 to TRBJ2-1, with D unclear. The V gene lost 5 bases and the J gene lost 12 bases, with 14 bases spanning the gap. Per germline, CDR1 SEHNR and CDR2 FQNEAQ (reference sequence). The CDR3 contains 12 residues.

The J gene is TRBJ2-2, the V gene TRBV15; 11 positions agree with TRBD2. V lost 2 bases to trimming and J lost 7 bases; unmatched junction nucleotides: 6. Germline V gene sequence: CDR1 LNHNV, CDR2 YYDKDF (reference sequence). The CDR3 has 16 residues. The CDR3 nucleotides read TGTGCCACCAGCAGACTAGCGGGGGGTCGTATCGGGGAGCTGTTTTTT. Translating it yields CATSRLAGGRIGELFF.

The chain carries TRBV7-9 and TRBJ1-6; a possible D gene is TRBD1 (6 bases). The CDR3 runs 14 residues. With 5 bases removed from V and 9 bases from J, the gap between germline ends came to 14 bases. Germline V gene lookup returns CDR1 SEHNR and CDR2 FQNEAQ (reference sequence). The chain's CDR3 is CASSATGFGSPLHF. The CDR3 nucleotides are TGTGCCAGCAGCGCCACAGGGTTCGGTTCACCCCTCCACTTT.